This is a list of T cell receptor beta chains from one sample in a study of shared clonotypes between healthy human individuals. TCRdb's table, derived via immunoSEQ multiplex PCR, lists solely in-frame clones and lacks some. The sample includes approximately 2,000,000 clones, over 85% of them seen just once. What was sequenced was naive CD8+ T cells from PBMCs. The source is a man between 18 and 29 years old in good health. Some clones in this sample may be carry-over from other donors' samples. Each CDR3 is given with its conserved first and last residue.

>TRBV7-9|TRBJ2-1
CASSPLLASYNEQFF
>TRBV5-8|TRBJ2-1
CASTYHGAGPYNEQFF
>TRBV27|TRBJ2-7
CASSRKKQGASYEQYF
>TRBV29-1|TRBJ2-7
CSVGDFSYEQYF
>TRBV7-3|TRBJ2-3
CASSYLGGTDTQYF
>TRBV29-1|TRBJ2-7
CSAKVAHEQYF
>TRBV18|TRBJ1-5
CASSLYPEGQPQHF
>TRBV20-1|TRBJ2-7
CSAKQGYEQYF
>TRBV19|TRBJ2-4
CASSITSKNIQYF
>TRBV6-6|TRBJ1-4
CASSYYGQGEKLFF
>TRBV4-2|TRBJ1-4
CASSQIGEGHGEKLFF
>TRBV7-9|TRBJ2-7
CASSLYGDYEQYF
>TRBV2|TRBJ2-2
CASRGYANTGELFF
>TRBV9|TRBJ2-2
CASSPSGTGTLGELFF
>TRBV27|TRBJ1-1
CASRHTGAFTEAFF
>TRBV27|TRBJ2-1
CASSALAGVPYNEQFF
>TRBV6-6|TRBJ2-2
CASSSERALSTGELFF
>TRBV6-5|TRBJ1-2
CASSYKSGSDGYTF
>TRBV6-1|TRBJ2-7
CASEGVSYEQYF
>TRBV21-1|TRBJ1-1
CASSKQGRTNTEAFF
>TRBV6-4|TRBJ1-4
CATPATGGRTNEKLFF
>TRBV5-1|TRBJ2-7
CASSAGQGYEQYF
>TRBV29-1|TRBJ2-2
CSVEGMSGELFF
>TRBV9|TRBJ1-5
CASSEGTGWEPQHF
>TRBV27|TRBJ1-5
CASSRSAGDSNQPQHF
>TRBV29-1|TRBJ2-7
CSVSGGSSYEQYF
>TRBV30|TRBJ1-2
CAWSVGGLDGYTF
>TRBV5-5|TRBJ2-7
CASSFKYDPTGTYEQYF
>TRBV5-6|TRBJ2-7
CASSLGSWPYEQYF
>TRBV27|TRBJ1-2
CASSWGGRMEGYTF
>TRBV30|TRBJ2-7
CAWSVGGRLRSYEQYF
>TRBV27|TRBJ1-1
CASNSGQVPTSNTEAFF
>TRBV4-3|TRBJ2-3
CASSQDRGGTSTDTQYF
>TRBV19|TRBJ2-1
CASSIIAGLYNEQFF
>TRBV27|TRBJ1-1
CATSGQGAITEAFF
>TRBV6-6|TRBJ2-1
CASSQSTSGPYNEQFF